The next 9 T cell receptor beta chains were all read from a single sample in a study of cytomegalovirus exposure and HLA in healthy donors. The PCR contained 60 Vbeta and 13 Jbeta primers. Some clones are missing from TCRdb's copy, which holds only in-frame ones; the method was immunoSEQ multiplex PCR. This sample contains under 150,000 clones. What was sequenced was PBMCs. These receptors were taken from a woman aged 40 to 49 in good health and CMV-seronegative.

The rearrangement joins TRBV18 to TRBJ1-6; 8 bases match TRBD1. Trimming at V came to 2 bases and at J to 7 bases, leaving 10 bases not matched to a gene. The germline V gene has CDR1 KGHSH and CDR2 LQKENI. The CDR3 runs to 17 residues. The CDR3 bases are TGTGCCAGCTCACCAACCGTAAGACAGGGGACAAATTCACCCCTCCACTTT. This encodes CASSPTVRQGTNSPLHF.

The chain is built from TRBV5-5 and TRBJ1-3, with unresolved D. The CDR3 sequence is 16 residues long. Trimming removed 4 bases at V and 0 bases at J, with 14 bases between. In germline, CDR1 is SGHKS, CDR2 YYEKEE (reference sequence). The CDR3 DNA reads TGTGCCAGCAGCGGACTCGGCAGCCGCTCTGGAAACACCATATATTTT. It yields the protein CASSGLGSRSGNTIYF. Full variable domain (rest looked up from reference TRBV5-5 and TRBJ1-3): DAGVTQSPTHLIKTRGQQVTLRCSPISGHKSVSWYQQVLGQGPQFIFQYYEKEERGRGNFPDRFSARQFPNYSSELNVNALLLGDSALYLCASSGLGSRSGNTIYFGEGSWLTVV.

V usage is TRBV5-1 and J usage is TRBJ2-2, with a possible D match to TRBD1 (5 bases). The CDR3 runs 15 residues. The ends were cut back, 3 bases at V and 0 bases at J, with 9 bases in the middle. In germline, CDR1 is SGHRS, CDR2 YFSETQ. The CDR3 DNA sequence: TGCGCCAGCAGCTCGGACACCACGAACACCGGGGAGCTGTTTTTT. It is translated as CASSSDTTNTGELFF.

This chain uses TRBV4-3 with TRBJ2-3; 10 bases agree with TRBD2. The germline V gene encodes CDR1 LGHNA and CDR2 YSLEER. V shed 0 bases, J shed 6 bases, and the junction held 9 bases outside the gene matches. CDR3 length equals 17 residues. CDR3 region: CASSQDGLAGAGDTQYF. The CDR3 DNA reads TGCGCCAGCAGCCAAGATGGGCTAGCGGGGGCAGGGGATACGCAGTATTTT.

CDR3 sequence: CASSRRPTGRGNQPQHF. The CDR3 DNA is TGTGCCAGCAGTCGGCGGCCGACAGGACGGGGCAATCAGCCCCAGCATTTT. The chain recombines TRBV5-6 with TRBJ1-5; possible D gene TRBD1, 6 bases. The V and J ends lost 5 bases and 2 bases respectively, with 20 bases between them. CDR3 length equals 17 residues. Germline values: CDR1 SGHDT, CDR2 YYEEEE.

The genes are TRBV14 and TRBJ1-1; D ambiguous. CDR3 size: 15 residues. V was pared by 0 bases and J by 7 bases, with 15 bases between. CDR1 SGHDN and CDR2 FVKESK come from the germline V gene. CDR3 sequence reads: CASSQETEVPGEAFF. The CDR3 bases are TGTGCCAGCAGCCAAGAGACGGAAGTCCCGGGTGAAGCTTTCTTT.

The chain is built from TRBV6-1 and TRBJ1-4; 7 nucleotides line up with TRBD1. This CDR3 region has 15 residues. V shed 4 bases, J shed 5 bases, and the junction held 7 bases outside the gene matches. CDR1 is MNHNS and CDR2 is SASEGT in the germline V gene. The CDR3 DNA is TGTGCCAGCAGTGGTCAGACAGGGAACAATGAAAAACTGTTTTTT. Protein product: CASSGQTGNNEKLFF.

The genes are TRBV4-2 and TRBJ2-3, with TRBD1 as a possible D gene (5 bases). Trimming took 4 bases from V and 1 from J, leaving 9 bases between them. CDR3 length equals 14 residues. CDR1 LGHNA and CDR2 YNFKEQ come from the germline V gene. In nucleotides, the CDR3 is TGTGCCAGCAGCCGGGGCGTGGGCACAGATACGCAGTATTTT. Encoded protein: CASSRGVGTDTQYF.

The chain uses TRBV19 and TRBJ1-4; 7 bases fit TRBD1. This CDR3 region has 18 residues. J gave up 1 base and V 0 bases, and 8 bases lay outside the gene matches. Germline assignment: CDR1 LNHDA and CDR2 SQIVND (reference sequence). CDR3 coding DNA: TGTGCCAGTAGTATAGAGGGGACAGAAAGGGGAACTAATGAAAAACTGTTTTTT. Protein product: CASSIEGTERGTNEKLFF. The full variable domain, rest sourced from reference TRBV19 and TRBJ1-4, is DGGITQSPKYLFRKEGQNVTLSCEQNLNHDAMYWYRQDPGQGLRLIYYSQIVNDFQKGDIAEGYSVSREKKESFPLTVTSAQKNPTAFYLCASSIEGTERGTNEKLFFGSGTQLSVL.